The clone carrying this T cell receptor (beta chain) was seen more than once but under ten times. The target antigen is unknown. CDR3 size: 15 residues. Germline trimming cut 1 base from V and 4 bases from J; bases unmatched to any gene: 6. Germline CDR1 and CDR2: SGHTA and FQGNSA. This sample was taken from a study of T cell repertoires in cytomegalovirus infection. Study in general: Newly reported HLA-C-restricted and thoroughly characterized HLA-B-restricted CMV epitopes were employed. Study results and limitations: Dominating the ex vivo response were TCR beta clonotypes that were CMV-specific and HLA-C-restricted. Cumulative frequency of public TCR beta families picked out carriers of CMV plus the relevant HLA.

TCRdb used MiXCR to reprocess the reads, holding one entry per CDR3 protein. The sample lists about 220,000 distinct CDR3 sequences, 38% seen once, with approximately 59% in the top ten. The sequence came from a human donor in good health (CMV status not recorded). Some clones in this sample may be carry-over from other donors' samples. The material sequenced was CD8+ T cells from cultured PBMCs, taken from culture after CMV antigen stimulation. This chain connects TRBV7-2 to TRBJ2-7; 8 bases are shared with TRBD1. CDR3 sequence reads: CASSLVPGGLYEQYF. CDR3 nucleotides: TGTGCCAGCAGCTTAGTCCCAGGGGGCCTTTACGAGCAGTACTTC.